This TCR beta chain appears in the sequencing data of a study of T-cell memory formation after mild COVID-19. A word on this clonotype: What it binds is not known.

Broader study findings: Some responding clones appeared in pre-infection memory, suggesting cross-reactive memory joined.

cDNA libraries for TCR alpha and TCR beta, carrying sample barcodes and UMIs, came from 5'RACE with constant-segment primers. TCRdb reprocessed the 5' RACE reads with MiXCR, giving one entry per CDR3 protein. The sample holds about 100,000 distinct CDR3 sequences, 11% seen once. CDR1 SGHTA and CDR2 FQGNSA come from the germline V gene. The V end was cut by 1 base, the J end by 4 bases, with 11 bases between. The CDR3 is made up of 14 amino acids. This TCR was sampled from a man between 18 and 35 years old who had mild COVID-19 (a few samples of this study predate the infection). Cell type and time point are not known. The chain couples TRBV7-2 to TRBJ2-7; D possibly corresponds to TRBD1 (8 bases). The sample consisted of PBMCs or a T cell subset sorted from them (not recorded which). The CDR3, as DNA: TGTGCCAGCAGCTTAGACAGGGGGGGATACGAGCAGTACTTC. It translates to CASSLDRGGYEQYF.